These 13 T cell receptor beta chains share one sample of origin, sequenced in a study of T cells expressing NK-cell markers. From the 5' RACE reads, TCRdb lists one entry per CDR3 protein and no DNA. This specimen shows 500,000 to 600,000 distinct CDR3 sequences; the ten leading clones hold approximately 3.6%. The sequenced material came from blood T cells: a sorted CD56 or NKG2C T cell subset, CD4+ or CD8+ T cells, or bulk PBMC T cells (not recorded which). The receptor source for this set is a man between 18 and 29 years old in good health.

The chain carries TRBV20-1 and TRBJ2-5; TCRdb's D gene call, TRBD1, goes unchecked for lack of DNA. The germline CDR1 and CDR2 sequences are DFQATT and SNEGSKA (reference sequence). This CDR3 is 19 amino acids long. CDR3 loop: CSARDSRTGTFPSQETQYF.

The CDR3 region is CASSQRTSGTPDTQYF. The rearrangement uses TRBV4-2 and TRBJ2-3; TCRdb calls TRBD2, which cannot be checked without DNA. The germline CDR1 and CDR2 sequences are LGHNA and YNFKEQ. The CDR3 contains 16 residues.

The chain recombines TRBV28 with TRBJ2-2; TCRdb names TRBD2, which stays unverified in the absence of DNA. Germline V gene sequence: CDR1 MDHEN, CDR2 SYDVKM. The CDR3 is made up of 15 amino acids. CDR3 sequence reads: CASSFFASSTGELFF.

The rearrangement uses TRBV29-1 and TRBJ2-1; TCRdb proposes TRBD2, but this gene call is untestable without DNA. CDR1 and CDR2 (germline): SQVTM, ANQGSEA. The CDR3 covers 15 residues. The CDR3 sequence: CSAEGGTSGINEQFF.

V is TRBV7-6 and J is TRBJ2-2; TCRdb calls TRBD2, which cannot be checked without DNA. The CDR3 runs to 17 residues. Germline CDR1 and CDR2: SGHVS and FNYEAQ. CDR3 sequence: CASSSLSGRTGTGELFF.

The CDR3 region is CATRLAGVIDNEQFF. This chain joins TRBV27 and TRBJ2-1; TCRdb's D call, TRBD2, is unchecked because there is no DNA. The CDR3 totals 15 residues. Germline CDR1 reads MNHEY; CDR2 reads SMNVEV (reference sequence).

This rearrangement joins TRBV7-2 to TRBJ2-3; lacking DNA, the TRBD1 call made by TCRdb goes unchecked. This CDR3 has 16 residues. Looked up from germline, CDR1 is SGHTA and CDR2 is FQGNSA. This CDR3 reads CASSHRGAAAADTQYF.

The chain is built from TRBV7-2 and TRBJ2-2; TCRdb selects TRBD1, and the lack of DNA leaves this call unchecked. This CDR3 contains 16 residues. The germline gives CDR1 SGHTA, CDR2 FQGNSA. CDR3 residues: CASSPEVWTDTGELFF.

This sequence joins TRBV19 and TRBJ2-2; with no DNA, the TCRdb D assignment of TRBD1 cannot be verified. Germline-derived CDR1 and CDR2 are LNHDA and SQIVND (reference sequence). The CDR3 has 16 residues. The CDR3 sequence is CATKDWGLHTTGELFF.

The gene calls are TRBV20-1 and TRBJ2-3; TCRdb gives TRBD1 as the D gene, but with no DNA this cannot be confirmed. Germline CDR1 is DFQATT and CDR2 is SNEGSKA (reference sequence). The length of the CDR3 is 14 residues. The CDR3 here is CRTGDSRDSDTQYF.

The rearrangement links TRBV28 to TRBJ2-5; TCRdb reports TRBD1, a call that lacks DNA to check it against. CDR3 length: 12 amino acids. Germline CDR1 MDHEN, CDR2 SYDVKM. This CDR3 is CASLTGVETQYF.

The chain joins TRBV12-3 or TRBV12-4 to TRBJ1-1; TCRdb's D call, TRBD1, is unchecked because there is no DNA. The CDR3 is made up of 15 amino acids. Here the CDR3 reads CASSPEDRLNTEAFF.

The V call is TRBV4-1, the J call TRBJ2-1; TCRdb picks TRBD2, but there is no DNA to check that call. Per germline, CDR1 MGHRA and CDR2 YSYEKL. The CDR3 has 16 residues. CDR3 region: CASSPTPGTRRNEQFF.